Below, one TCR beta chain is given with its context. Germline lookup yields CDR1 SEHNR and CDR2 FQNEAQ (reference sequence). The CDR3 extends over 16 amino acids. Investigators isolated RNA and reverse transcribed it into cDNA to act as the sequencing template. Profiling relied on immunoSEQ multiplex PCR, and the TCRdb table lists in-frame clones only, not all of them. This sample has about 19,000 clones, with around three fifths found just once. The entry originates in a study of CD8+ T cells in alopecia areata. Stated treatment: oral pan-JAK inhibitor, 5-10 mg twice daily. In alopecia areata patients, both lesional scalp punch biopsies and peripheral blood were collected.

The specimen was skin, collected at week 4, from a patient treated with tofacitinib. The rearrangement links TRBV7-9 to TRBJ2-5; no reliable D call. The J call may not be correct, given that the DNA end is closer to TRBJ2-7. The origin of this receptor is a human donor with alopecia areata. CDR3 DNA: TGTGCCAGCAGCCTACCCGCCCCAGGCCACGACTACGAGCAGTACTTC. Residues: CASSLPAPGHDYEQYF.